The rows below give T cell receptor beta chains drawn from one sample of a study of T cell changes during pregnancy in multiple sclerosis. Sequencing was performed with immunoSEQ multiplex PCR; in TCRdb, only in-frame clones are kept and a portion is missing. The sample holds under 85,000 clones, around 90% seen once. This specimen was peripheral blood, taken after pregnancy. The source is a female donor in good health, enrolled as a control in a pregnancy study. The CDR3 runs from the conserved cysteine through the conserved F or W. A D gene is named only where the DNA matches it firmly. Clone size is shown for a subset of rows, as once, few, many or a class of expanded clone.

>TRBJ1-2|TRBD1|NA|TRBV15
TGTGCCACCAGCATCGACAGGGAGACTAACTATGGCTACACCTTC
CATSIDRETNYGYTF
>TRBJ2-7|TRBD1|NA|TRBV18
TGTGCCAGCTCAACCAAGACAGGGGGCTCCTACGAGCAGTACTTC
CASSTKTGGSYEQYF
>TRBJ2-5|NA|once|TRBV7-2
TGTGCCAGCAGCGAGGGGGGGACACGAGAGACCCAGTACTTC
CASSEGGTRETQYF
>TRBJ1-5|TRBD1|NA|TRBV6-1
TGTGCCAGCATTAGGGGGACAGGGGGTCAGCCCCAGCATTTT
CASIRGTGGQPQHF
>TRBJ2-3|TRBD2|NA|TRBV6-5
TGTGCCAGCAGTCCCGGGACTAGCGGCACAGATACGCAGTATTTT
CASSPGTSGTDTQYF
>TRBJ1-1|NA|NA|TRBV5-4
TGTGCCAGCAGCTTGGAAACATTAACTGAAGCTTTCTTT
CASSLETLTEAFF
>TRBJ1-2|NA|NA|TRBV30
TGTGCCTGGAGTAGCCCGGGGGGGTTCCAGATCTATGGCTACACCTTC
CAWSSPGGFQIYGYTF
>TRBJ1-1|TRBD1|once|TRBV5-1
TGCGCCAGCAGCTCGGGGGACAGGGCGAACACTGAAGCTTTCTTT
CASSSGDRANTEAFF
>TRBJ2-7|NA|NA|TRBV14
TGTGCCAGCAGCCGTCGTAGCTCCTACGAGCAGTACTTC
CASSRRSSYEQYF
>TRBJ2-3|NA|NA|TRBV5-1
TGCGCCAGCAGCTTGGGACAGTACACAGATACGCAGTATTTT
CASSLGQYTDTQYF
>TRBJ2-3|NA|NA|TRBV6-1
TGTGCCAGCAGTGAACTTACTAGGACAGATACGCAGTATTTT
CASSELTRTDTQYF
>TRBJ2-1|NA|NA|TRBV29-1
TGCAGCGTTGAAGGAGGGGTAGGGGGATCCTACAATGAGCAGTTCTTC
CSVEGGVGGSYNEQFF
>TRBJ2-5|TRBD2|NA|TRBV7-9
TGTGCCAGCAGGCTAGCGGGGGCCTCGTACCAAGAGACCCAGTACTTC
CASRLAGASYQETQYF
>TRBJ2-1|TRBD2|NA|TRBV11-3
TGTGCCAGCAGCCTCATAAGCGGGGCCTACAATGAGCAGTTCTTC
CASSLISGAYNEQFF
>TRBJ1-4|NA|NA|TRBV25-1
TGTGCCAGCAGTGAATTCCGAGCAGGGTCTAATGAAAAACTGTTTTTT
CASSEFRAGSNEKLFF
>TRBJ2-7|NA|NA|TRBV19
TGTGCCAGTAGCCCCGCCGCCAGGGCAACCTACGAGCAGTACTTC
CASSPAARATYEQYF
>TRBJ1-2|NA|NA|TRBV30
TGTGCCTGGGGCCCCCCTGGCGGGACCCTCTATGGCTACACCTTC
CAWGPPGGTLYGYTF
>TRBJ1-1|NA|NA|TRBV11-3
TGTGCCAGCAGCAAAAAGGGGTCGGGTATGAACACTGAAGCTTTCTTT
CASSKKGSGMNTEAFF